This TCR beta chain was retrieved from a study of regulatory T cells in long-lasting Graves disease. Study at large: Over-5-year antithyroid drug use with positive TSH receptor antibodies defined persistent Graves' disease in the study.

The time point denotes: persistent/refractory GD, antithyroid drugs over 5 years with positive TRAb. With RNA extracted from PBMCs as input, the TCR library was made. HTBI primers from iRepertoire and Arm-PCR of CDR3 regions yielded the TCR beta libraries. From the multiplex PCR reads, TCRdb called clonotypes with MiXCR, one entry per CDR3 protein. Of 650,000 to 700,000 distinct CDR3 sequences listed, about 32% are singletons. This clonotype has just a few counts. Its specificity is unknown. The CDR3 has 13 residues. V lost 3 bases to trimming and J lost 0 bases, with 8 bases between them. Germline values: CDR1 DFQATT, CDR2 SNEGSKA (reference sequence). Study conclusions and caveats: TCR diversity was lower in persistent Graves' patients than in newly diagnosed ones. Persistent disease was associated with favored TRBV28 usage and with favored use of TRBJ1-2 and TRBJ2-5. Persistent patients had a count of shared public clonotypes (over 2,500) that exceeded that of new patients (almost 1,000).

The rearrangement links TRBV20-1 to TRBJ1-2; the D is unclear. The source is a female donor with Graves disease. Specimen: peripheral blood mononuclear cells (PBMCs), collected when the disease was refractory, from a patient treated with antithyroid drugs. The CDR3 DNA is TGCAGTGCTAGGACACAGACTAACTATGGCTACACCTTC. Its protein is CSARTQTNYGYTF.